This T cell receptor (beta chain) was documented in a study of early T cells in non-severe SARS-CoV-2 infection. This clonotype has at least ten counts. TCRdb re-derived calls from the 5' RACE reads in MiXCR, one entry per CDR3 protein. The table records tens of thousands of distinct CDR3 sequences, 9% to 15% of them present only once. V was shortened by 6 bases and J by 1 base, with 15 bases between the two germline ends. From germline, CDR1 is SQVTM and CDR2 ANQGSEA. There are 14 residues in the CDR3. The V and J genes are TRBV29-1 and TRBJ1-1, with D perhaps TRBD1 (5 bases). The sample in question was whole blood, obtained at baseline. The sequence came from an adult who was a healthcare worker with PCR-confirmed SARS-CoV-2 infection or an uninfected control (not recorded which). The donor label of this sample is uncertain. In DNA, the CDR3 is TGCAGCGTGGAAAAGGGGTTTTCGAACACTGAAGCTTTCTTT. It yields the protein CSVEKGFSNTEAFF.